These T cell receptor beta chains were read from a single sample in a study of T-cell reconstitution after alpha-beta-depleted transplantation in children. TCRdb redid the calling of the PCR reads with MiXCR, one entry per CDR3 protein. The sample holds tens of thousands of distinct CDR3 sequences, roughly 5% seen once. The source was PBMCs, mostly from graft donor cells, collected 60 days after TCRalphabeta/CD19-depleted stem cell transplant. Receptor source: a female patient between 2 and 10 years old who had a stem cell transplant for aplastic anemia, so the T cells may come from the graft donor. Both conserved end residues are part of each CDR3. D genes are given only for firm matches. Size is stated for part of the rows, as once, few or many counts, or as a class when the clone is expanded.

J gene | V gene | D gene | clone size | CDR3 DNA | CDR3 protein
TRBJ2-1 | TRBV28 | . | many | TGTGCCAGCAGTTTCGTGGAGCGGGCCTACAATGAGCAGTTCTTC | CASSFVERAYNEQFF
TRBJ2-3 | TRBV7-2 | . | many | TGTGCCAGCAGCTTAGTTCGCGAGACAGATACGCAGTATTTT | CASSLVRETDTQYF
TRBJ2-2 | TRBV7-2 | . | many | TGTGCCAGCAGCTTTAAAATCACCGGGGAGCTGTTTTTT | CASSFKITGELFF
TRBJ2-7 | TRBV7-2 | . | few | TGTGCCAGCAGCCCAGGGGGGGGGGTTCAGTACGAGCAGTACTTC | CASSPGGGVQYEQYF
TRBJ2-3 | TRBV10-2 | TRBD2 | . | TGCGCCGCGAGGGACGCGGGAGTGGATACGCAGTATTTT | CAARDAGVDTQYF
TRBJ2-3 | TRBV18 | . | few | TGTGCCAGCTCACCGGTCCGAGATACGCAGTATTTT | CASSPVRDTQYF
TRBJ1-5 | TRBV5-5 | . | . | TGTGCCAGCAGCCTGGACTGGAATCAGCCCCAGCATTTT | CASSLDWNQPQHF
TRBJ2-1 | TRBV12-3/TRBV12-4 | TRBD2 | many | TGTGCCAGCAGCCATCCCTTGGCGGGAGAAATTGAGCAGTTCTTC | CASSHPLAGEIEQFF
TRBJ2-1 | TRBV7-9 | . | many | TGTGCCAGCAGCTTAGACGGTTACAATGAGCAGTTCTTC | CASSLDGYNEQFF
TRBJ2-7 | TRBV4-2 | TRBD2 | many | TGTGCCAGCAGCCAAGGTAGCGGGGGATCCTACGAGCAGTACTTC | CASSQGSGGSYEQYF
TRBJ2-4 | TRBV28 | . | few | TGTGCCAGCAGTTCCTCTATAGCCAAAAACATTCAGTACTTC | CASSSSIAKNIQYF
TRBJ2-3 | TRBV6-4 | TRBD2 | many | TGTGCCAGCTCTCCCGGGGGACTAGGGACAGATACGCAGTATTTT | CASSPGGLGTDTQYF
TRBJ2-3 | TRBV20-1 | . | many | TGCAGTGCTAGGTGGACTCAAATTCGGGATACGCAGTATTTT | CSARWTQIRDTQYF
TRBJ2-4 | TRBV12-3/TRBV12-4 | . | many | TGTGCCAGCAGTTTATCGCGGGAATCCATTCAGTACTTC | CASSLSRESIQYF
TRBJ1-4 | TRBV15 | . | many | TGTGCCACCAGCAGAGTTTATGAAAAACTGTTTTTT | CATSRVYEKLFF